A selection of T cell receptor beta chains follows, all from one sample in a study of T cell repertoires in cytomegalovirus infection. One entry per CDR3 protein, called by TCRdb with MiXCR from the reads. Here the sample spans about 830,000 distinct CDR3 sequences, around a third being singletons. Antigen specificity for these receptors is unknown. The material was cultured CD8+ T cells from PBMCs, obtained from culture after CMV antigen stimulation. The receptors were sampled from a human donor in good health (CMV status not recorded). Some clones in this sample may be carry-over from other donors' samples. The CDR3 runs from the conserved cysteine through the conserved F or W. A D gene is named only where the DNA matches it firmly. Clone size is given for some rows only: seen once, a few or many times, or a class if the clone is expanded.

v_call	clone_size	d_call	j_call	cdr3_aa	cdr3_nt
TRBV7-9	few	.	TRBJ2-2	CASSLPSGVGRTGELFF	TGTGCCAGCAGCTTACCCAGTGGAGTGGGCAGGACCGGGGAGCTGTTTTTT
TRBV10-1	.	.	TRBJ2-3	CASSESSPDTQYF	TGCGCCAGCAGTGAGTCCAGTCCAGATACGCAGTATTTT
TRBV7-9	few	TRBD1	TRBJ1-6	CASSPLTLTGVNSPLHF	TGTGCCAGCAGCCCACTCACCCTGACAGGGGTTAATTCACCCCTCCACTTT
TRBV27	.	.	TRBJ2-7	CASSLSTLLPHHIFHTPAEQYF	TGTGCCAGCAGTTTATCGACCCTACTTCCACACCATATATTCCACACTCCGGCCGAGCAGTACTTC
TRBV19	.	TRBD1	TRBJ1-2	CASSLYPRTGGRLDYGYTF	TGTGCCAGTAGTTTATACCCGAGGACAGGGGGAAGACTGGACTATGGCTACACCTTC
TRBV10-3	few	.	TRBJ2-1	CAISVGEAMPSNEQFF	TGTGCCATCAGTGTAGGGGAGGCCATGCCCTCCAATGAGCAGTTCTTC
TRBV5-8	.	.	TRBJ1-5	CASSLFGRPSNQPQHF	TGTGCCAGCAGCTTGTTCGGACGGCCTAGCAATCAGCCCCAGCATTTT
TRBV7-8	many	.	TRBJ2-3	CASIPYERVSTDTQYF	TGTGCCAGCATCCCCTATGAGCGAGTTAGCACAGATACGCAGTATTTT
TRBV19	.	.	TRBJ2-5	CASSMVAGEETQYF	TGTGCCAGTAGTATGGTCGCAGGGGAAGAGACCCAGTACTTC
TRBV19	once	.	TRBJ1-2	CASSILREYGYGYTF	TGTGCCAGTAGTATCTTGAGGGAATACGGCTATGGCTACACCTTC
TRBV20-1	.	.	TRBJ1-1	CSASPRFTEAFF	TGCAGTGCTAGCCCGCGGTTCACTGAAGCTTTCTTT
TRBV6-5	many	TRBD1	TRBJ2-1	CASSYGEAGGYNEQFF	TGTGCCAGCAGTTACGGAGAGGCAGGGGGCTATAATGAGCAGTTCTTC
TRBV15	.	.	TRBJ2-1	CATRDGGPYNEQFF	TGTGCCACCCGTGATGGGGGCCCCTACAATGAGCAGTTCTTC
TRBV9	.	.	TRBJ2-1	CASSVTGRGNNEQFF	TGTGCCAGCAGCGTTACAGGGAGAGGGAACAATGAGCAGTTCTTC
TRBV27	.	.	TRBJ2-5	CASSLARGIGETQYF	TGTGCCAGCAGTTTAGCCAGGGGAATCGGGGAGACCCAGTACTTC
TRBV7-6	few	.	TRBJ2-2	CASSLVRVGTGELFF	TGTGCCAGCAGCTTAGTCAGGGTGGGCACCGGGGAGCTGTTTTTT
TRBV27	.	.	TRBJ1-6	CASSPGMVSPLHF	TGTGCCAGCAGTCCGGGGATGGTTTCACCCCTCCACTTT
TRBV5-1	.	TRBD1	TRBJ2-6	CASSPSGAGQGPLGANVLTF	TGCGCCAGCAGCCCAAGTGGGGCGGGACAGGGCCCACTGGGGGCCAACGTCCTGACTTTC
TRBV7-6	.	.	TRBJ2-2	CASSLVRDTYTGELFF	TGTGCCAGCAGCCTAGTACGGGACACCTACACCGGGGAGCTGTTTTTT
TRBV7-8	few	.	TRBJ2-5	CASSLDPPGAQETQYF	TGTGCCAGCAGCTTAGATCCCCCGGGAGCCCAAGAGACCCAGTACTTC
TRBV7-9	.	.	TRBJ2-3	CASSLALADTQYF	TGTGCCAGCAGCTTAGCGCTAGCAGATACGCAGTATTTT
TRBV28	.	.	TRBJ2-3	CASSLPWDRTDTQYF	TGTGCCAGCAGTTTACCCTGGGACCGCACAGATACGCAGTATTTT
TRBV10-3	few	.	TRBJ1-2	CAISASKGPYGYTF	TGTGCCATCAGTGCCTCGAAGGGTCCCTATGGCTACACCTTC
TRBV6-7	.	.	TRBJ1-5	CASKPGLYSNQPQHF	TGTGCCAGCAAACCGGGACTCTATAGCAATCAGCCCCAGCATTTT
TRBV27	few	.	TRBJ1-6	CASSPAGGPPLHF	TGTGCCAGCAGTCCCGCCGGGGGCCCACCCCTCCACTTT
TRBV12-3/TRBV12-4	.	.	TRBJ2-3	CASIPFPGAVSTDTQYF	TGTGCCAGCATCCCATTCCCCGGGGCGGTTAGCACAGATACGCAGTATTTT
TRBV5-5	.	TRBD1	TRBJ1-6	CASSSRTGRSYNSPLHF	TGTGCCAGCAGCTCCCGGACAGGGCGCTCCTATAATTCACCCCTCCACTTT
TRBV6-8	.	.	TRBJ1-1	CASSGRGHTEAFF	TGTGCCAGCAGTGGCCGGGGGCACACTGAAGCTTTCTTT